One and the same sample provided the 22 T cell receptor beta chains below, sequenced in a study of regulatory T cells in long-lasting Graves disease. The time point: newly diagnosed GD, antithyroid drugs for less than 3 months. TCR sequences were obtained from RNA taken from PBMCs. In building TCR beta libraries, iRepertoire HTBI primers were used together with Arm-PCR of CDR3 regions. MiXCR was run by TCRdb on the multiplex PCR reads, yielding one entry per CDR3 protein. The repertoire holds fewer than 650,000 distinct CDR3 sequences, with roughly 15% as singletons. The data were also submitted as part of a second study, on T cells in Graves' hyperthyroidism and ophthalmopathy.

The source was peripheral blood mononuclear cells (PBMCs), collected at new diagnosis, from a patient treated with antithyroid drugs. Receptor source: a man aged 18 to 30 with Graves disease.

This clonotype was counted at least ten times. The chain uses TRBV27 and TRBJ2-7; a weak D match, TRBD2 (6 bases). This CDR3 comprises 13 residues. Trimming took off 5 bases at V and 3 bases at J, with 11 bases between the two ends. Germline V gene sequence: CDR1 MNHEY, CDR2 SMNVEV (reference sequence). As DNA, the CDR3 is TGTGCCAGCAGTAAGGACTACCGCTACGAGCAGTACTTC. Encoded protein: CASSKDYRYEQYF.

This clonotype was counted at least ten times. Here the CDR3 DNA reads TGTGCCAGCAGCTTAGGGCTCCACGGTTCCGCTGAAGCTTTCTTT. Protein sequence: CASSLGLHGSAEAFF. The chain links TRBV7-8 to TRBJ1-1; no firm D call. Per germline, CDR1 SGHVS and CDR2 FQNEAQ. The CDR3 has 15 residues. V lost 1 base and J 6 bases, leaving 15 bases between the germline ends.

Of note for this clonotype: With a much larger clone just one base away, this may be a read error. V and J are TRBV11-3 and TRBJ2-1, with 7 bases aligning to TRBD1. Germline CDR1 and CDR2: SGHNT and YENEEA. This CDR3 spans 13 amino acids. DNA of the CDR3: TGTGCCAGCAGCTTGGGTGGGACAGATGAGCAGTCCTTC. Its translation: CASSLGGTDEQSF.

This clonotype has at least ten counts. The chain joins TRBV13 to TRBJ1-2; D is unresolved. The CDR3 totals 12 residues. The V end lost 4 bases, the J end lost 4 bases, and 7 bases lay between the germline ends. Germline lookup yields CDR1 PRHDT and CDR2 FYEKMQ (reference sequence). As DNA, the CDR3 is TGTGCCAGCAGCTCCCCTACCTATGGCTACACCTTC. Translation: CASSSPTYGYTF.

This clonotype was seen ten or more times. The chain combines TRBV20-1 with TRBJ2-1, with unresolved D. V was cut by 3 bases and J by 7 bases, with 13 bases left in between. Germline V gives CDR1 DFQATT, CDR2 SNEGSKA (reference sequence). CDR3 length: 13 residues. The CDR3 DNA reads TGCAGTGCTAGGAGGCTGAGTCGGAATGAGCAGTTCTTC. The encoded protein is CSARRLSRNEQFF.

The J gene is TRBJ1-6, the V gene TRBV4-1; TRBD1 matches 7 bases. CDR3 length equals 16 residues. Germline trimming cut 4 bases from V and 7 bases from J; bases unmatched to any gene: 10. Germline CDR1 and CDR2: MGHRA and YSYEKL. The CDR3 coding sequence is TGCGCCAGCAGCCGCACGCCGGGACAGACCAATTCACCCCTCCACTTT. This gives the protein CASSRTPGQTNSPLHF.

This clonotype was counted a few times. Written as DNA, the CDR3 is TGTGCCAGCAGCGTTGATATCGGGAAATCCTACAATGAGCAGTTCTTC. Its translation: CASSVDIGKSYNEQFF. The rearrangement joins TRBV9 to TRBJ2-1; D perhaps matches TRBD2 (5 bases). The V and J ends lost 2 bases and 1 base respectively, with 13 bases between them. This CDR3 has 16 residues. Germline assignment: CDR1 SGDLS and CDR2 YYNGEE.

In this sample, this clonotype turned up many times. The rearrangement joins TRBV2 to TRBJ2-3; the match to TRBD2 covers 8 bases. The junction had 11 bases not matched to a gene; V was cut back by 6 bases and J by 0 bases. The CDR3 is 17 amino acids. Germline CDR1 and CDR2: SNHLY and FYNNEI. The CDR3 protein is CASRDLGGAVSTDTQYF. The CDR3 DNA is TGTGCCAGCAGGGACCTCGGGGGGGCCGTTAGCACAGATACGCAGTATTTT.

This clonotype has a count of ten or more. The V call is TRBV3-1, the J call TRBJ2-1; D is uncertain. CDR3 length equals 13 residues. V shed 4 bases and J shed 4 bases, with 8 bases lying between them. CDR1 is LGHDT and CDR2 is YNNKEL in the germline V gene (reference sequence). CDR3 residues: CASSPLVYNEQFF. In DNA, the CDR3 is TGTGCCAGCAGCCCCTTGGTATACAATGAGCAGTTCTTC.

This clonotype was seen only a few times. The genes are TRBV10-2 and TRBJ1-5; perhaps TRBD1 as D (5 bases). Germline CDR1 reads WSHSY; CDR2 reads SAAADI. The V and J ends lost 2 bases and 5 bases respectively, with 10 bases between them. CDR3 length: 14 residues. CDR3 protein: CASSERGVHQPQHF. The DNA of the CDR3 is TGCGCCAGCAGTGAGAGAGGGGTCCATCAGCCCCAGCATTTT.

This clonotype showed up many times. The rearrangement joins TRBV20-1 to TRBJ2-1; 9 bases align to TRBD2. There are 16 residues in the CDR3. Germline V gene lookup returns CDR1 DFQATT and CDR2 SNEGSKA (reference sequence). V gave up 0 bases and J gave up 5 bases; unmatched junction bases: 8. CDR3 protein: CSARDLGGRVNNEQFF. CDR3 DNA sequence: TGCAGTGCTAGAGATCTGGGCGGGAGGGTCAACAATGAGCAGTTCTTC.

The chain links TRBV20-1 to TRBJ1-4; 8 positions agree with TRBD1. The germline gives CDR1 DFQATT, CDR2 SNEGSKA (reference sequence). After removal of 5 bases from V and 8 bases from J, the junction contained 7 bases not matched to a gene. The CDR3 is made up of 13 amino acids. The CDR3: CSADRGSGEKLFF. CDR3 coding DNA: TGCAGTGCTGACAGGGGTTCTGGGGAAAAACTGTTTTTT.

This clonotype was observed many times. The chain carries TRBV28 and TRBJ2-3; 10 positions match TRBD2. Unmatched junction bases numbered 7, after V lost 8 bases and J lost 5 bases. This CDR3 region has 14 residues. Germline loops: CDR1 MDHEN, CDR2 SYDVKM. The CDR3 spells CASGEAGGRDTQYF. Here the CDR3 DNA reads TGTGCCAGCGGGGAAGCGGGAGGGAGAGATACGCAGTATTTT. Looking up the rest from reference TRBV28 and TRBJ2-3 gives the full variable domain: DVKVTQSSRYLVKRTGEKVFLECVQDMDHENMFWYRQDPGLGLRLIYFSYDVKMKEKGDIPEGYSVSREKKERFSLILESASTNQTSMYLCASGEAGGRDTQYFGPGTRLTVL.

Only a few counts were recorded for this clonotype. The chain is built from TRBV9 and TRBJ2-3; 10 bases agree with TRBD2. Germline CDR1 is SGDLS and CDR2 is YYNGEE. The trim removed 3 bases at V and 4 bases at J, leaving 14 bases unmatched. This CDR3 has 18 residues. In DNA form, the CDR3 reads TGTGCCAGCAGCGGATTAAGCGGGAGGGGGATGGAAGCAGATACGCAGTATTTT. Encoded protein: CASSGLSGRGMEADTQYF.

This clonotype occurred a few times. The chain couples TRBV20-1 to TRBJ1-2; D not certain. V shed 4 bases and J shed 3 bases, with 9 bases lying between them. This CDR3 has 12 residues. Germline V lookup: CDR1 DFQATT, CDR2 SNEGSKA (reference sequence). The CDR3 DNA follows: TGCAGTGCTACCGGGGATCACTATGGCTACACCTTC. It specifies CSATGDHYGYTF.

This clonotype was found a few times. V gene TRBV28 combines with J gene TRBJ2-3, with D perhaps matching TRBD1 or TRBD2 (7 bases each). The CDR3 length is 16 residues. Trimming left V 1 base short and J 5 bases short, with 16 bases between. Germline CDR1 and CDR2: MDHEN and SYDVKM. CDR3 sequence reads: CASSLFGQGGKDTQYF. The CDR3 DNA follows: TGTGCCAGCAGTTTATTCGGGCAGGGGGGGAAAGATACGCAGTATTTT.

This clonotype was detected many times. The chain joins TRBV6-1 to TRBJ2-7, with D possibly being TRBD1 or TRBD2 (5 bases each). CDR1 MNHNS and CDR2 SASEGT come from the germline V gene. CDR3 size: 14 residues. V was cut by 6 bases and J by 3 bases, with 15 bases left in between. CDR3 nucleotide sequence: TGTGCCAGCAGCGCCGGGACCGCCGTCTACGAGCAGTACTTC. This encodes CASSAGTAVYEQYF.

The CDR3, as DNA: TGTGCCAGCGCGCTGGGAGTTGCCAAAAACATTCAGTACTTC. Amino acid sequence: CASALGVAKNIQYF. This sequence joins TRBV7-2 and TRBJ2-4; tentatively, D is TRBD2 (5 bases). The CDR3 consists of 14 residues. V dropped 8 bases and J dropped 1 base, with 12 bases sitting between them. In germline, CDR1 is SGHTA, CDR2 FQGNSA.

This clonotype appeared many times. The V and J genes are TRBV6-2 or TRBV6-3 and TRBJ2-7, with a possible D match to TRBD1 (5 bases). This CDR3 comprises 18 residues. Germline V gene lookup returns CDR1 MNHEY and CDR2 SVGEGT. Between the trimmed V and J ends, which lost 0 bases and 5 bases, there was a span of 23 bases. CDR3 in amino acids: CASSYSTWGTGPYDEQYF. CDR3 nucleotides: TGTGCCAGCAGTTACTCGACCTGGGGTACAGGCCCCTACGACGAGCAGTACTTC.

This clonotype was picked up many times. The chain employs TRBV7-6 and TRBJ2-5, with D uncertain. This CDR3 spans 17 amino acids. Trimming left V 1 base short and J 1 base short, with 16 bases between. Germline V gene data show CDR1 as SGHVS and CDR2 as FNYEAQ. CDR3 protein: CASSLEAWATSQETQYF. The CDR3 DNA reads as TGTGCCAGCAGCTTAGAGGCGTGGGCTACCTCCCAAGAGACCCAGTACTTC.

The sample holds many counts of this clonotype. The rearrangement joins TRBV5-1 to TRBJ1-1; no firm D call. CDR3 length: 13 amino acids. The V gene's germline CDR1 is SGHRS and CDR2 YFSETQ. Trimming shortened V by 0 bases and J by 8 bases, and 11 bases separated the two germline ends. The CDR3 is CASSLGLGIEAFF. DNA for the CDR3: TGCGCCAGCAGCTTGGGTTTGGGGATCGAAGCTTTCTTT.

V usage is TRBV20-1 and J usage is TRBJ1-1; possible D gene TRBD1, 5 bases. The CDR3 covers 14 residues. Deletions cut 0 bases from V and 5 bases from J, with 13 bases between. CDR1 and CDR2 from the germline V gene are DFQATT and SNEGSKA (reference sequence). Here the CDR3 DNA reads TGCAGTGCTAGAGACCCCCAGGGTGGAACTGAAGCTTTCTTT. Translated, it gives CSARDPQGGTEAFF.